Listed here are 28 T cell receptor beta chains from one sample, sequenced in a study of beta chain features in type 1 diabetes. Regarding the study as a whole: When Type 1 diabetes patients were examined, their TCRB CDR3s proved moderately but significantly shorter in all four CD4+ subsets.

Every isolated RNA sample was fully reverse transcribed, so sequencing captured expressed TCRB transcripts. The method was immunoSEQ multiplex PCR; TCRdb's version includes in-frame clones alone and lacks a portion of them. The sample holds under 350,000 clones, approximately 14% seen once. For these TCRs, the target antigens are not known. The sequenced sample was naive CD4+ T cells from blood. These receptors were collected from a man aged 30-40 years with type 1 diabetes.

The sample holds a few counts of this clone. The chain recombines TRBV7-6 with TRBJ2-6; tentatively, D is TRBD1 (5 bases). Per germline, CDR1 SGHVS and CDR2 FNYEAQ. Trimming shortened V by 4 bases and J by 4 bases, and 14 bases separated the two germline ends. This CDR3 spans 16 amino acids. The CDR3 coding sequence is TGTGCCAGCAGCTCGAGCTCAGGGTCCGGGGCCAACGTCCTGACTTTC. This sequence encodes CASSSSSGSGANVLTF.

Here the CDR3 DNA reads TGCGCCAGCAGCCGGGACAGGGACTACGAGCAGTACTTC. Its translation is CASSRDRDYEQYF. This sequence joins TRBV5-1 and TRBJ2-7; 9 nucleotides align to TRBD1. The germline V gene encodes CDR1 SGHRS and CDR2 YFSETQ. The CDR3 length is 13 residues. Unmatched junction bases numbered 2, after V lost 4 bases and J lost 3 bases.

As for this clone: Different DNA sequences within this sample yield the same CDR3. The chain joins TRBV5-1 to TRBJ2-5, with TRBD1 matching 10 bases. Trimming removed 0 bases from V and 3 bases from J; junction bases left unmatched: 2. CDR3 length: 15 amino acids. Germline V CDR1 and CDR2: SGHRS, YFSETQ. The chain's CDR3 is CASSLGGTGEETQYF. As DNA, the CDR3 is TGCGCCAGCAGCTTGGGAGGGACAGGGGAAGAGACCCAGTACTTC.

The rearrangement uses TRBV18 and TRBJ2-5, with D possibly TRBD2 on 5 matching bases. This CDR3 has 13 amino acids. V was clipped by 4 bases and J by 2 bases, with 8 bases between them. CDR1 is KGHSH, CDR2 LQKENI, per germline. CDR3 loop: CASSQLGQETQYF. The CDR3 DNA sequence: TGTGCCAGCTCACAACTAGGACAAGAGACCCAGTACTTC. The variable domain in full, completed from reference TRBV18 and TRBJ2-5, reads NAGVMQNPRHLVRRRGQEARLRCSPMKGHSHVYWYRQLPEEGLKFMVYLQKENIIDESGMPKERFSAEFPKEGPSILRIQQVVRGDSAAYFCASSQLGQETQYFGPGTRLLVL.

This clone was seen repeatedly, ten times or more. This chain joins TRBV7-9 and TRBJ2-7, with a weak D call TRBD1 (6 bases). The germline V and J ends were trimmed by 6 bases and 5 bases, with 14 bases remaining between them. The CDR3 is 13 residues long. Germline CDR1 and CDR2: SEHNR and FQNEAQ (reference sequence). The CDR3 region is CASRTTGNHEQYF. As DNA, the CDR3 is TGTGCCAGCAGGACCACAGGGAACCACGAGCAGTACTTC.

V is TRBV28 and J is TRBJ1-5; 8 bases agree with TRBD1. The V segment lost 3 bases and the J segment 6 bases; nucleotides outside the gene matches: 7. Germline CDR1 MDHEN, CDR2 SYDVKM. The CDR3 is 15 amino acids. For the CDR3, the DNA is TGTGCCAGCAGTTTTTCGGACAGGGACGGTCAGCCCCAGCATTTT. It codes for CASSFSDRDGQPQHF.

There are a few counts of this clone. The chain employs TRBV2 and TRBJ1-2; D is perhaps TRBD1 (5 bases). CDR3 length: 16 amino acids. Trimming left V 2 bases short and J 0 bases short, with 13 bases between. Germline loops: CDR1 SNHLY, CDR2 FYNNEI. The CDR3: CASSETGAGPNYGYTF. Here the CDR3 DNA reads TGTGCCAGCAGTGAAACGGGCGCAGGGCCTAACTATGGCTACACCTTC.

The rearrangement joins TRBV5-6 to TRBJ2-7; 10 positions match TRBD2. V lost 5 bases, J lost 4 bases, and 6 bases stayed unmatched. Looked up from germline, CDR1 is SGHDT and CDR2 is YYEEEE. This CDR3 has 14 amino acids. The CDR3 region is CASRTSGPDYEQYF. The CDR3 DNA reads TGTGCCAGCAGGACTAGCGGGCCCGATTACGAGCAGTACTTC.

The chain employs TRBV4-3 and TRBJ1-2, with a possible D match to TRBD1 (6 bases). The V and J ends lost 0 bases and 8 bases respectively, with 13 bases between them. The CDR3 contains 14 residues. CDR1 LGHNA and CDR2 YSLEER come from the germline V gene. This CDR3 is CASSQDWGGRGYTF. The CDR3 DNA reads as TGCGCCAGCAGCCAAGATTGGGGGGGCCGGGGCTACACCTTC.

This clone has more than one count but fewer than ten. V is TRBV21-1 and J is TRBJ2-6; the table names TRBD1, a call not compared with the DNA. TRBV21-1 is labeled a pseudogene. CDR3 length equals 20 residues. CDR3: CASSKARQGALPAGANVLTF. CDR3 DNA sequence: TGTGCCAGCAGCAAAGCGCGTCAGGGGGCCCTTCCCGCTGGGGCCAACGTCCTGACTTTC.

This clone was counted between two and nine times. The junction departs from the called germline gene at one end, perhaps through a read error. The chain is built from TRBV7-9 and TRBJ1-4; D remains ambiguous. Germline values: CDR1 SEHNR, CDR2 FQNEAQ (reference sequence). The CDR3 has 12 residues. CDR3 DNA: TGTGCCAGCAGCCCCCGCCAGGCCGTCGTAATATTT. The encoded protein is CASSPRQAVVIF.

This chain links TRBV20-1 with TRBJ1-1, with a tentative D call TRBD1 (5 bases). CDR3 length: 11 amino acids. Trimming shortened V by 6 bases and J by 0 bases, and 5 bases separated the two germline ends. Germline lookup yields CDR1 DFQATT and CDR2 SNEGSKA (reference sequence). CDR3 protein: CSAQVNTEAFF. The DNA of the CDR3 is TGCAGTGCACAGGTGAACACTGAAGCTTTCTTT.

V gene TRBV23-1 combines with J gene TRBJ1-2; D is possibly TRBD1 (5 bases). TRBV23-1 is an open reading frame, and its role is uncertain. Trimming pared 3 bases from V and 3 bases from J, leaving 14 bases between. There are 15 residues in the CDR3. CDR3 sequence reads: CASSHDPGRDYGYTF. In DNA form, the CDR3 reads TGCGCCAGCAGTCATGATCCAGGGAGGGACTATGGCTACACCTTC.

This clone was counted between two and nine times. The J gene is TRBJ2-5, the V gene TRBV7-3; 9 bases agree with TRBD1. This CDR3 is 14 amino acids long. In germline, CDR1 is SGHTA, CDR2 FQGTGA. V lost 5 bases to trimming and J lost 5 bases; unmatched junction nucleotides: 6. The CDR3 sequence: CASSPDRGMETQYF. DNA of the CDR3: TGTGCCAGCAGCCCGGACAGGGGAATGGAGACCCAGTACTTC.

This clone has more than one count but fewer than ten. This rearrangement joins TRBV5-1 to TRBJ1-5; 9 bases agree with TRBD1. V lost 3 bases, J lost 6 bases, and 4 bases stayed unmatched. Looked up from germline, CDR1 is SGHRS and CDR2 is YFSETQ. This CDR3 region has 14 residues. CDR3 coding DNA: TGCGCCAGCAGCTCGACAGGGGGAGGTCAGCCCCAGCATTTT. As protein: CASSSTGGGQPQHF.

CDR3 loop: CASSQDITGGGYTF. In DNA form, the CDR3 reads TGTGCCAGCAGCCAAGATATTACAGGCGGAGGCTACACCTTC. V gene TRBV14 combines with J gene TRBJ1-2; possible D gene TRBD1, 5 bases. The CDR3 spans 14 residues. Per germline, CDR1 SGHDN and CDR2 FVKESK. Trimming took 0 bases from V and 8 from J, leaving 13 bases between them.

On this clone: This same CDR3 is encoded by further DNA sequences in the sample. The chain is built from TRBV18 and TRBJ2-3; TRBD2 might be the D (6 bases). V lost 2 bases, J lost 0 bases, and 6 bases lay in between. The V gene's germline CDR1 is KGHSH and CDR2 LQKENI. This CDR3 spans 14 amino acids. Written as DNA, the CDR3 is TGTGCCAGCTCACCAGGAGGGAGCACAGATACGCAGTATTTT. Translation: CASSPGGSTDTQYF.

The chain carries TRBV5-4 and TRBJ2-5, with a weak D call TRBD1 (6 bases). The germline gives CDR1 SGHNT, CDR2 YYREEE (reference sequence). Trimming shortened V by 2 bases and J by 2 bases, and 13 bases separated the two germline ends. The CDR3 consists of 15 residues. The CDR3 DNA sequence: TGTGCCAGCAGCTTCCAGGGGAGAGTTCAAGAGACCCAGTACTTC. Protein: CASSFQGRVQETQYF.

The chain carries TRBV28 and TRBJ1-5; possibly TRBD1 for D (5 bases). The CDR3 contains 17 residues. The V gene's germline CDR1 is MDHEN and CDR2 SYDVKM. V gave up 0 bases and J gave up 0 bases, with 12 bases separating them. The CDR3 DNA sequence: TGTGCCAGCAGTTTATGGGGGGGGGATTATAGCAATCAGCCCCAGCATTTT. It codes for CASSLWGGDYSNQPQHF. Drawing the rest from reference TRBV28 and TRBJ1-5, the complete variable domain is DVKVTQSSRYLVKRTGEKVFLECVQDMDHENMFWYRQDPGLGLRLIYFSYDVKMKEKGDIPEGYSVSREKKERFSLILESASTNQTSMYLCASSLWGGDYSNQPQHFGDGTRLSIL.

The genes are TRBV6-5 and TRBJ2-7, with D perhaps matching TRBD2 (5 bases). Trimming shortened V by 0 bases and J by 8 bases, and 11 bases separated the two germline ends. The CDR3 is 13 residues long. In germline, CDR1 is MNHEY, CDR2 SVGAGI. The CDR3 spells CASSYSRWEKQYF. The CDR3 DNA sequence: TGTGCCAGCAGTTACTCGCGGTGGGAGAAGCAGTACTTC.

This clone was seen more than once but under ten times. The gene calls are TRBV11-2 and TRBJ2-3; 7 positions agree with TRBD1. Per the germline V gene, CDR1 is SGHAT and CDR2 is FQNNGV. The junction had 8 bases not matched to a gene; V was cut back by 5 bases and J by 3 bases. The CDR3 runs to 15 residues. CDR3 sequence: CASSATGVRTDTQYF. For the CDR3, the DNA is TGTGCCAGCAGCGCCACAGGGGTGCGAACAGATACGCAGTATTTT.

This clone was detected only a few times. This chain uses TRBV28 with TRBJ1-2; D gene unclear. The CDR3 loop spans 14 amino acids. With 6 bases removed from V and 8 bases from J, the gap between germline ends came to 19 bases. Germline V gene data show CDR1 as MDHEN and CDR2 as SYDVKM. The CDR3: CASRAGPGELGYTF. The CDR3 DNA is TGTGCCAGCAGGGCAGGTCCCGGGGAACTCGGCTACACCTTC.

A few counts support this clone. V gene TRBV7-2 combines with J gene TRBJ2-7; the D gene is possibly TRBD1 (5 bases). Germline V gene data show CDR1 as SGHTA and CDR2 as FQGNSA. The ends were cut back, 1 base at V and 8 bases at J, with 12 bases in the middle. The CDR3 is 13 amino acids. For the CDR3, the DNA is TGTGCCAGCAGCTTAGGGGGCCCTACTCAGCAGTACTTC. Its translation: CASSLGGPTQQYF.

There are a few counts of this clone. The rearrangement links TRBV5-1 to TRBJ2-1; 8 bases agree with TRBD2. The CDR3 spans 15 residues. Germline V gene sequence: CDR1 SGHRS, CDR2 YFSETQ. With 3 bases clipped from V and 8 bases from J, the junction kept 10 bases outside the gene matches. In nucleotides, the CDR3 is TGCGCCAGCAGCTCCGACCCGGGACTAGAAGATGAGCAGTTCTTC. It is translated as CASSSDPGLEDEQFF. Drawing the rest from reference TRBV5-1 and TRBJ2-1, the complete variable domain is KAGVTQTPRYLIKTRGQQVTLSCSPISGHRSVSWYQQTPGQGLQFLFEYFSETQRNKGNFPGRFSGRQFSNSRSEMNVSTLELGDSALYLCASSSDPGLEDEQFFGPGTRLTVL.

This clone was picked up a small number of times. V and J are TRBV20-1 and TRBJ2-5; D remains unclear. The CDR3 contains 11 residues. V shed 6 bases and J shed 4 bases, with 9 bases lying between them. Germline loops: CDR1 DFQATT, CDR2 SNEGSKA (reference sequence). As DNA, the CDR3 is TGCAGTGCACCACTCGGAGAGACCCAGTACTTC. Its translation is CSAPLGETQYF.

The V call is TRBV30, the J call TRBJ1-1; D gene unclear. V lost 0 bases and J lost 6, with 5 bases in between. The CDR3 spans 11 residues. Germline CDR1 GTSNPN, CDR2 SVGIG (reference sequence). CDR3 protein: CAWSVAAEAFF. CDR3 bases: TGTGCCTGGAGTGTTGCGGCTGAAGCTTTCTTT.

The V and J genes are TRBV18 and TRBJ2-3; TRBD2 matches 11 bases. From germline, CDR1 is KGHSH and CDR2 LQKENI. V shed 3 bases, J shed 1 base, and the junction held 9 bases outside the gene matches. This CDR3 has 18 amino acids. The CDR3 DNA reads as TGTGCCAGCTCACCCTTCGATAGCGGGAGGGCTGGCACAGATACGCAGTATTTT. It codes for CASSPFDSGRAGTDTQYF.

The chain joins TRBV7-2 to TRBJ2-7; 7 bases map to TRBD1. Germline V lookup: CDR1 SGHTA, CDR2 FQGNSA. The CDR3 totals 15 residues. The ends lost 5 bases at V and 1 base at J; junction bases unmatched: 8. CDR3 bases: TGTGCCAGCAGCGTAGTACAGGGGTCTTCCTACGAGCAGTACTTC. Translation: CASSVVQGSSYEQYF.